This T cell receptor (beta chain) was sequenced during a study of cytomegalovirus exposure and HLA in healthy donors. PCR used 60 Vbeta primers and 13 Jbeta primers. Here immunoSEQ multiplex PCR was the method, and the copy in TCRdb shows in-frame clones only, minus some. This table has roughly 190,000 clones, around 83% appearing once. CDR1 SGHKS and CDR2 YYEKEE come from the germline V gene (reference sequence). J gave up 3 bases and V 2 bases, and 6 bases lay outside the gene matches. The CDR3 sequence is 15 residues long. Study-wide results and caveats: Per a prior analysis, the majority of TCR beta V segments were productive roughly 87% or roughly 30% of the time. A link between a missense DCLRE1C variant and TCR beta V- and J-gene trimming emerged from a later analysis.

About this clone itself: Its specificity is not known.

Source material: PBMCs. V and J are TRBV5-5 and TRBJ1-1; 8 bases line up with TRBD1. The sequence was collected from a man aged 35 to 55 in good health and CMV-seropositive. The chain's CDR3 is CASSLSVDRDTEAFF. As DNA, the CDR3 is TGTGCCAGCAGCTTAAGTGTGGACAGGGACACTGAAGCTTTCTTT.